This TCR beta chain was profiled in a study of T cells in Graves' hyperthyroidism and ophthalmopathy (dated by TCRdb to about 2019). Notes on the research overall: Peripheral blood was collected at initial diagnosis, before any treatment. To identify distinguishing TCR V-J signatures, a discovery cohort of 100 or so patients was used, comprising 40 to 45 with Graves' ophthalmopathy and some 57 with stable Graves' hyperthyroidism. Whether ophthalmopathy could be predicted prospectively was tested in an independent validation cohort made up of 18 to 20 hyperthyroidism patients plus 17 patients who later progressed to ophthalmopathy. The 100 or so discovery patients were randomly split 7:3 into training and test sets. In more than five Graves' hyperthyroidism patients, the study also compared T-cell repertoires from thyroid tissue with T-cell repertoires from blood. After sampling, hyperthyroidism patients received methimazole starting at 30 mg daily, and ophthalmopathy patients received high-dose intravenous methylprednisolone. The paper reports TCR Vbeta CDR3 sequencing of over 120 peripheral blood samples: approximately 41 ophthalmopathy, 75 to 80 hyperthyroidism and around 17 progressor patients. Findings and caveats that apply to the study as a whole: Sample size was not statistically predetermined, and blinding of investigators to group allocation was not performed. Most expanded thyroid clonotypes (frequency above 0.001) were also found in blood, which suggests that blood repertoires may mirror thyroid immune responses. In cross-validation, a model built on a 13 V-J signature told ophthalmopathy apart from stable hyperthyroidism with under 90% sensitivity and 81% to 82% specificity, and in testing the same model reached 80%/75%. During validation, the model predicted progression to ophthalmopathy a median of approximately 6 months ahead of onset, with around 71% sensitivity and almost 75% specificity.

Moderately to severely active disease, a Clinical Activity Score of at least 3, a NOSPECS grade of at least 4, and a duration under 3 months were present in ophthalmopathy patients. Any patient with an uncontrolled infection, another autoimmune disease, pregnancy or lactation was excluded. Diagnoses were established on the basis of clinical symptoms, serum thyroxine and TRAb, thyroid ultrasound, and orbital computed tomography. PBMCs were separated from about 10 ml of fresh peripheral blood using Ficoll-Paque density gradient centrifugation. Total RNA was extracted with Trizol reagent, and quality was checked on an Agilent 2100 Bioanalyzer. This clonotype was picked up many times. Its antigen remains undetermined. The sample holds no much larger clone one base away, and base qualities are not on file. The TCR beta CDR3 regions were amplified from RNA transcripts. A first-round RT-PCR of the TCR CDR3 used the HTBI primer set with the Qiagen OneStep RT-PCR kit. Libraries were constructed in a second round of multiplex PCR, after which size selection and purification were carried out. Paired-end sequencing of the libraries was performed with 100 bp reads on an Illumina HiSeq2000. The study's processing was this. SOAPnuke was used to process the raw data, with reads discarded if the reads contained adapters or uncalled bases, had a mean Phred below 15, or lacked an exact constant-primer or identifier match. COPE v1.2.5 was used to merge high-quality paired reads, and clonotypes were defined as unique nucleotide sequences. MiTCR v1.1 was used to align clonotypes to the IMGT TRBV, TRBD and TRBJ reference segments. Only V-J combinations with frequency above 0.0001, covering approximately 99% of repertoires, were analysed. A TCS score was defined as the ratio of F50 (clonal expansion) to E x V (chaos), with BLOSUM62-based TCRdist applied between CDR3 peptides within each V-J. Welch's t-statistics and random forest reduced just over 500 V-J features to about 12, which were used in a naive Bayes classifier (R e1071). TCRdb reworked the public reads: Q25 trimming with fastp, MiXCR clone assembly, productive beta chains retained. Every CDR3 protein is listed once, alongside the most common genes and DNA of its rows. The V and J calls here are based on TCRdb, not the publication. The sample profile shows hundreds of thousands of distinct CDR3 sequences; about 14% of them were found once. The ten biggest clones cover roughly an eighth of the sample.

The CDR3, cysteine through phenylalanine, is 14 amino acids long. The only DNA kept is the CDR3, 42 bases in frame from the first base. V is clipped by 0 bases and J by 3 bases, and the sequence between their germline boundaries is 9 bases long. CDR1 and CDR2 (SGHDN, FVKESK) derive from the germline V gene. Sequencing was performed on blood. The origin of this receptor is a woman between 50 and 59 years old with Graves' ophthalmopathy. The sequence is built from TRBV14 and TRBJ2-7, and possibly TRBD1, on 5 matching bases. CDR3 loop: CASSQDWTYYEQYF. The base sequence is TGTGCCAGCAGCCAAGATTGGACATACTACGAGCAGTACTTC.